This T cell receptor beta chain was identified during a study of T-cell memory formation after mild COVID-19. The table lists this clonotype with a few counts. TCRdb processed the 5' RACE reads anew with MiXCR; each CDR3 protein has one entry. Of some 82,000 distinct CDR3 sequences in the sample, around 13% were seen once. This TCR was sampled from a young man who had mild COVID-19 (a few samples of this study predate the infection). Cell type and time point are not known. Sequencing input: PBMCs or a T cell subset sorted from them (not recorded which).

The CDR3 is CASSAEGAGGKVEQFF. The CDR3 nucleotides read TGTGCCAGCAGCGCCGAGGGAGCGGGGGGGAAGGTTGAGCAGTTCTTC. This chain uses TRBV9 with TRBJ2-1, with 10 bases matching TRBD2. Germline CDR1 SGDLS, CDR2 YYNGEE. CDR3 length: 16 residues. V lost 3 bases, J lost 9 bases, and 12 bases stayed unmatched.